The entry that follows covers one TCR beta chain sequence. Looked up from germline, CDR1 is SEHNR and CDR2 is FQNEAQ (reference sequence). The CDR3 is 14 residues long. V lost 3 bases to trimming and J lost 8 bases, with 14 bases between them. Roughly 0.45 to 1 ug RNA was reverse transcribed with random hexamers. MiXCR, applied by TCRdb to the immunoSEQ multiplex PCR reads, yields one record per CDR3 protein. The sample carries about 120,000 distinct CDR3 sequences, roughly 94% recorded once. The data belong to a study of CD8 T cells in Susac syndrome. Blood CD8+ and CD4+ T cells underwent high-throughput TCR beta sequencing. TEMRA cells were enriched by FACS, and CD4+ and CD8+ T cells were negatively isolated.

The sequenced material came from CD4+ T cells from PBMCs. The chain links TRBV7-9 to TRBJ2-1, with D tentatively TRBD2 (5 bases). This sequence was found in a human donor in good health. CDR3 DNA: TGTGCCAGCAGCTTGGAGGCGGTCGGGGATGAGCAGTTCTTC. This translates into CASSLEAVGDEQFF.